This is a list of T cell receptor beta chains from one sample in a study of cytomegalovirus exposure and HLA in healthy donors. Clones were read by immunoSEQ multiplex PCR, and TCRdb kept only the in-frame ones, dropping some. Seen here are roughly 120,000 clones, about four fifths observed once, and the top ten hold around 1.5%. Sequencing was done on a sample of PBMCs. The receptors originated from a woman aged 18-29 years in good health and CMV-seronegative. CDR3s include the opening cysteine and the closing phenylalanine or tryptophan. Each record gives: D gene, J gene, V gene, clone size, CDR3 DNA, CDR3 protein. D genes are given only for firm matches. Expanded clones get a size class; other rows say once, few or many, or leave the size out.

>NA|TRBJ1-5|TRBV6-1|NA
TGTGCCAGCAGTGAACCCCTCCAGGATCAGCCCCAGCATTTT
CASSEPLQDQPQHF
>TRBD1|TRBJ1-6|TRBV6-1|NA
TGTGCCAGCAGTGAAGAAGGGGGCGGAAATTCACCCCTCCACTTT
CASSEEGGGNSPLHF
>NA|TRBJ1-6|TRBV6-6|NA
TGTGCCATAGGGACATTGGGTCATTCACCCCTCCACTTT
CAIGTLGHSPLHF
>TRBD2|TRBJ2-3|TRBV15|once
TGTGCCACCAGCGGGGGGGAGGGAAGCACAGATACGCAGTATTTT
CATSGGEGSTDTQYF
>NA|TRBJ2-5|TRBV2|NA
TGTGCCAATGACAGGCAGGGGACCCAGTACTTC
CANDRQGTQYF
>NA|TRBJ2-6|TRBV6-7|once
TGTGCCAGCAGTCATGCCGCTCCCCCCTCTGGGGCCAACGGCCTGACTTTC
CASSHAAPPSGANGLTF
>NA|TRBJ1-5|TRBV18|NA
TGTGCCAGCTCACGTGGGCCCCGGGCAGGGCAGCCCCAGCATTTT
CASSRGPRAGQPQHF
>NA|TRBJ1-4|TRBV7-9|NA
TGTGCCAGCAGCCTGGAGGCAGCAACTAATGAAAAACTGTTTTTT
CASSLEAATNEKLFF
>TRBD1|TRBJ2-2|TRBV27|NA
TGTGCCAGCAGTCTCACAGGGGGGACCGGGGAGCTGTTTTTT
CASSLTGGTGELFF
>NA|TRBJ1-1|TRBV7-9|NA
TGTGCCAGCAGCTTGAGATTGCGCCGTGAGAACGAGAGGACTGAAGCTTTCTTT
CASSLRLRRENERTEAFF
>TRBD1|TRBJ1-2|TRBV11-2|NA
TGTGCCACTTACCCCGGCGGACAGGGGGATGGCTACACCTTC
CATYPGGQGDGYTF
>NA|TRBJ1-2|TRBV6-1|NA
TGTGCCAGCCTGGGGTCGGGGTCCGGCTATGGCTACACCTTC
CASLGSGSGYGYTF
>NA|TRBJ2-1|TRBV27|NA
TGTGCCAGCAGGACAGGCCTTTGGTCGTCCTACAATGAGCAGTTCTTC
CASRTGLWSSYNEQFF
>NA|TRBJ2-1|TRBV6-4|NA
TGTGCCAGCAGCCAGATGGAGGGGGCCGGTGAGCAGTTCTTC
CASSQMEGAGEQFF
>TRBD2|TRBJ2-1|TRBV5-5|NA
TGTGCCAGCAGCCCGGGACTAGCGGAGAACAATGAGCAGTTCTTC
CASSPGLAENNEQFF
>NA|TRBJ2-1|TRBV4-1|NA
TGCGCCAGCAGCCAAGAAGGGACTCGCTCGTATGGGTCCTACAATGAGCAGTTCTTC
CASSQEGTRSYGSYNEQFF
>NA|TRBJ1-1|TRBV18|NA
TGTGCCAGCTCTACGGCAGGGTTGGACACTGAAGCTTTCTTT
CASSTAGLDTEAFF
>NA|TRBJ2-7|TRBV5-4|once
TGTGCCAGCAGCCCTACACAGGGTTACGAGCAGTACTTC
CASSPTQGYEQYF
>NA|TRBJ2-7|TRBV4-3|NA
TGCGCCAGCAGCCAAAACACATTTGGCTCCTACGAGCAGTACTTC
CASSQNTFGSYEQYF
>TRBD2|TRBJ2-5|TRBV10-2|once
TGCGCCAGCAGTGAGTGGACTAGCGTGGGGGAGACCCAGTACTTC
CASSEWTSVGETQYF
>NA|TRBJ1-1|TRBV7-3|NA
TGTGCCAGCAGCTTAGAGCCATCGAACACTGAAGCTTTCTTT
CASSLEPSNTEAFF
>NA|TRBJ1-1|TRBV6-6|few
TGTGCCAGCAGTTACTCTTCGGACACTGAAGCTTTCTTT
CASSYSSDTEAFF
>TRBD1|TRBJ1-5|TRBV2|few
TGTGCCAGCAGTGAGTCAGGGGGGAGGAATCAGCCCCAGCATTTT
CASSESGGRNQPQHF
>TRBD2|TRBJ2-1|TRBV7-2|once
TGTGCCAGCAGCTTAGGTCCTAGCGGGACCTACAATGAGCAGTTCTTC
CASSLGPSGTYNEQFF
>TRBD1|TRBJ2-7|TRBV28|once
TGTGCCAGCAGTCTCCGAGGGGGCGGAAGGTCCTACGAGCAGTACTTC
CASSLRGGGRSYEQYF
>TRBD2|TRBJ2-1|TRBV29-1|NA
TGCAGCTTCGCCGGACTAGCGGGAGTCAATGAGCAGTTCTTC
CSFAGLAGVNEQFF
>NA|TRBJ1-1|TRBV30|NA
TGTGCCTCTGGAGAGGGAGCACTCGGCAAAGCTTTCTTT
CASGEGALGKAFF
>NA|TRBJ1-4|TRBV18|few
TGTGCCAGCTCACCATCGCGGGGGACTAATGAAAAACTGTTTTTT
CASSPSRGTNEKLFF
>NA|TRBJ1-1|TRBV5-1|NA
TGCGCCAGCAGGTCCGGGGGGGACACTGAAGCTTTCTTT
CASRSGGDTEAFF
>NA|TRBJ2-3|TRBV4-1|NA
TGCGCCAGCAGCCAAGATCGCGGCGGGCCCACAGATACGCAGTATTTT
CASSQDRGGPTDTQYF
>TRBD2|TRBJ2-1|TRBV11-2|NA
TGTGCCAGCAGCACACTAGCGGGAGGTGAGCAGTTCTTC
CASSTLAGGEQFF
>NA|TRBJ1-2|TRBV6-5|few
TGTGCCAGCAGACCGGGACACGACTATGGCTACACCTTC
CASRPGHDYGYTF
>TRBD2|TRBJ2-1|TRBV19|NA
TGTGCCAGTTACCCGGGGCTAGCGGTCCACAATGAGCAGTTCTTC
CASYPGLAVHNEQFF
>NA|TRBJ2-7|TRBV12-5|NA
TGTGCTAGTGGTTTGTCCGGGGCCACAGGGGAGCAGTACTTC
CASGLSGATGEQYF
>TRBD2|TRBJ2-1|TRBV9|NA
TGTGCCAGCAGCGTAGTAGGGACTAGCGGATACAATGAGCAGTTCTTC
CASSVVGTSGYNEQFF
>NA|TRBJ2-7|TRBV6-5|NA
TGTGCCAGCAGTTACTCTGGGGCAGGGTTCTACGAGCAGTACTTC
CASSYSGAGFYEQYF
>NA|TRBJ1-1|TRBV7-2|once
TGTGCCAGCAGCTTATTATGGCAGGGGACTGAAGCTTTCTTT
CASSLLWQGTEAFF